Each of the 23 T cell receptor beta chains below was sequenced from the same sample in a study of response to subunit inactivated influenza vaccine. TCRdb processed the RT-PCR reads anew with MiXCR; each CDR3 protein has one entry. The sample consists of about 580,000 distinct CDR3 sequences, around 13% of them appearing once. Specimen: PBMCs from blood, collected roughly 12 days after vaccination. Receptors originate from a man between 45 and 60 years old who received an inactivated influenza vaccine.

The sample holds a few counts of this clonotype. V is TRBV12-3 or TRBV12-4 and J is TRBJ1-2; 8 positions match TRBD1. The CDR3 totals 14 residues. After removal of 6 bases from V and 6 bases from J, the junction contained 9 bases not matched to a gene. The CDR3 DNA is TGTGCCAGCAGCCCCGGGACAGGAAGGAATGGCTACACCTTC. The encoded protein is CASSPGTGRNGYTF.

In this sample, this clonotype turned up a few times. The rearrangement joins TRBV5-1 to TRBJ1-4; D ambiguous. CDR1 is SGHRS, CDR2 YFSETQ, per germline. V was cut by 0 bases and J by 14 bases, with 14 bases left in between. CDR3 size: 13 residues. CDR3 in amino acids: CASSLDSASDLFF. Here the CDR3 DNA reads TGCGCCAGCAGCTTGGACTCGGCCAGCGATCTGTTTTTT.

This clonotype was detected a few times. CDR3 DNA: TGTGCCAGCAGTTTAGCGGGCGTCGGGGTCAGTGAGCAGTTCTTC. This gives the protein CASSLAGVGVSEQFF. The gene calls are TRBV27 and TRBJ2-1; D may be TRBD2 (5 bases). This CDR3 is 15 amino acids long. Germline values: CDR1 MNHEY, CDR2 SMNVEV (reference sequence). Deletions cut 2 bases from V and 9 bases from J, with 17 bases between.

This chain uses TRBV7-9 with TRBJ2-1; TRBD2 matches at 10 bases. The junction had 7 bases not matched to a gene; V was cut back by 4 bases and J by 4 bases. CDR3 length: 16 amino acids. The germline V gene encodes CDR1 SEHNR and CDR2 FQNEAQ (reference sequence). The CDR3 nucleotides are TGTGCCAGCAGCTCAGGAGCGGGGGGGATTTACAATGAGCAGTTCTTC. Protein: CASSSGAGGIYNEQFF.

This clonotype was detected only a few times. The chain employs TRBV5-6 and TRBJ2-4; maybe TRBD2 (5 bases). Germline V gene sequence: CDR1 SGHDT, CDR2 YYEEEE. This CDR3 comprises 14 residues. V was trimmed by 3 bases and J by 6 bases, leaving 13 bases between them. The CDR3 loop is CASSSGMAVNIQYF. The DNA of the CDR3 is TGTGCCAGCAGCTCCGGGATGGCGGTAAACATTCAGTACTTC.

The rearrangement links TRBV27 to TRBJ2-2; 8 nucleotides line up with TRBD1. The CDR3 sequence is 16 residues long. Trimming at V came to 1 base and at J to 4 bases, leaving 5 bases not matched to a gene. CDR1 MNHEY and CDR2 SMNVEV come from the germline V gene (reference sequence). The CDR3 loop reads CASSLLTGVGTGELFF. The CDR3 coding sequence is TGTGCCAGCAGTTTATTGACAGGGGTCGGCACCGGGGAGCTGTTTTTT.

The sample holds a few counts of this clonotype. This rearrangement joins TRBV12-3 or TRBV12-4 to TRBJ1-2; possible D gene TRBD1, 5 bases. The CDR3 totals 15 residues. Trimming shortened V by 4 bases and J by 5 bases, and 17 bases separated the two germline ends. CDR3 residues: CASSYGWPRGYGYTF. DNA of the CDR3: TGTGCCAGCAGTTACGGGTGGCCTAGGGGTTATGGCTACACCTTC.

The chain joins TRBV28 to TRBJ1-2; 9 bases are shared with TRBD1. CDR3 length: 17 amino acids. The junction had 12 bases not matched to a gene; V was cut back by 3 bases and J by 4 bases. CDR1 and CDR2 (germline): MDHEN, SYDVKM. This chain's CDR3 is CASSFSLQGARSYGYTF. The CDR3, as DNA: TGTGCCAGCAGTTTCTCACTACAGGGGGCGCGGTCCTATGGCTACACCTTC.

This clonotype has just a few counts. The rearrangement uses TRBV6-2 or TRBV6-3 and TRBJ2-7; 7 bases match TRBD1. J was trimmed by 5 bases and V by 6 bases; bases with no gene match: 4. The germline CDR1 and CDR2 sequences are MNHEY and SVGEGT. The CDR3 sequence is 12 residues long. CDR3 residues: CASRTGANEQYF. CDR3 sequence (DNA): TGTGCCAGCAGAACAGGGGCAAACGAGCAGTACTTC.

There are a few counts of this clonotype. This sequence joins TRBV6-5 and TRBJ2-5, with TRBD2 identical over 7 bases. Trimming at V came to 2 bases and at J to 0 bases, leaving 12 bases not matched to a gene. CDR1 is MNHEY, CDR2 SVGAGI, per germline. The CDR3 is made up of 18 amino acids. The CDR3 protein is CASSYGGGVAENQETQYF. The CDR3 coding sequence is TGTGCCAGCAGTTACGGGGGGGGAGTAGCGGAAAACCAAGAGACCCAGTACTTC.

This chain uses TRBV7-8 with TRBJ2-1, with 16 nucleotides matching TRBD2. Germline V lookup: CDR1 SGHVS, CDR2 FQNEAQ. V gave up 4 bases and J gave up 8 bases; unmatched junction bases: 8. The CDR3 loop spans 17 amino acids. The CDR3 is CASSSGLAGGSWYEQFF. The CDR3 DNA sequence: TGTGCCAGCAGCTCGGGACTAGCGGGGGGGAGTTGGTATGAGCAGTTCTTC.

The V and J genes are TRBV11-2 and TRBJ2-3, with 11 bases that match TRBD2. The CDR3 totals 18 residues. Germline V lookup: CDR1 SGHAT, CDR2 FQNNGV. V shed 1 base and J 7 bases; nucleotides not matched to a gene: 13. CDR3 sequence reads: CASSLGPPGTSGPNTQYF. For the CDR3, the DNA is TGTGCCAGCAGCTTAGGCCCCCCGGGGACTAGCGGACCGAATACGCAGTATTTT.

This chain joins TRBV7-2 and TRBJ2-1; no definite D call. Germline V gives CDR1 SGHTA, CDR2 FQGNSA. The CDR3 covers 15 residues. The V end was cut by 5 bases, the J end by 2 bases, with 13 bases between. The CDR3 bases are TGTGCCAGCAGCATCACCAGAGGCGCCTACAATGAGCAGTTCTTC. This codes for CASSITRGAYNEQFF.

This clonotype was seen repeatedly, ten times or more. V and J are TRBV20-1 and TRBJ1-1, with D unclear. The CDR3 covers 12 residues. Germline loops: CDR1 DFQATT, CDR2 SNEGSKA (reference sequence). Between the trimmed V and J ends, which lost 6 bases and 4 bases, there was a span of 12 bases. The CDR3 here is CSAPLEGTEAFF. In DNA, the CDR3 is TGCAGTGCCCCGTTGGAGGGCACTGAAGCTTTCTTT.

This clonotype was recorded a few times. V usage is TRBV28 and J usage is TRBJ2-7; 8 bases fit TRBD2. V lost 10 bases, J lost 3 bases, and 5 bases stayed unmatched. From germline, CDR1 is MDHEN and CDR2 SYDVKM. The CDR3 spans 12 residues. This CDR3 reads CATGRDDYEQYF. The CDR3 bases are TGTGCCACCGGGAGGGACGACTACGAGCAGTACTTC.

The V gene is TRBV24-1, the J gene TRBJ2-1; 8 nucleotides match TRBD1. The junction had 10 bases not matched to a gene; V was cut back by 3 bases and J by 7 bases. The CDR3 runs 16 residues. Germline CDR1 KGHDR, CDR2 SFDVKD. CDR3 nucleotide sequence: TGTGCCACCAGTGATGGACAGGGAATTGCTCGGAATGAGCAGTTCTTC. Its translation: CATSDGQGIARNEQFF.

This clonotype was seen only a few times. Written as DNA, the CDR3 is TGTGCCAGCAGCCAGAGGACAGGGATGGGGGAAGATACGCAGTATTTT. Its translation: CASSQRTGMGEDTQYF. The genes are TRBV7-8 and TRBJ2-3, with 8 bases identical to TRBD1. This CDR3 region has 16 residues. Trimming at V came to 5 bases and at J to 5 bases, leaving 12 bases not matched to a gene. Germline V gene sequence: CDR1 SGHVS, CDR2 FQNEAQ.

This clonotype was recorded a few times. The chain couples TRBV7-2 to TRBJ1-1; D is undetermined. Germline V lookup: CDR1 SGHTA, CDR2 FQGNSA. V lost 1 base, J lost 10 bases, and 10 bases lay in between. The CDR3 is made up of 12 amino acids. The DNA of the CDR3 is TGTGCCAGCAGCTTAGATGTCAATACAGCTTTCTTT. Residues: CASSLDVNTAFF.

A few counts support this clonotype. CDR3 protein: CASSKEGVGRATNEKLFF. The CDR3 DNA sequence: TGTGCCAGCAGTAAAGAGGGGGTCGGACGTGCAACTAATGAAAAACTGTTTTTT. The chain carries TRBV27 and TRBJ1-4, with a tentative D call TRBD1 (6 bases). Germline V CDR1 and CDR2: MNHEY, SMNVEV (reference sequence). V lost 5 bases and J 0 bases, leaving 19 bases between the germline ends. This CDR3 spans 18 amino acids.

This chain uses TRBV15 with TRBJ2-3; maybe TRBD2 (6 bases). The CDR3 loop spans 16 amino acids. Trimming left V 3 bases short and J 3 bases short, with 16 bases between. Germline V gene data show CDR1 as LNHNV and CDR2 as YYDKDF (reference sequence). CDR3 DNA: TGTGCCACCAGCAGTCTATGGCGGGACCCAACAGATACGCAGTATTTT. This gives the protein CATSSLWRDPTDTQYF.

The chain joins TRBV4-1 to TRBJ2-1, with D unresolved. Looked up from germline, CDR1 is MGHRA and CDR2 is YSYEKL. V lost 0 bases to trimming and J lost 3 bases, with 9 bases between them. The CDR3 covers 15 residues. The CDR3 DNA sequence: TGCGCCAGCAGCCAAGATCCAGCTAGCTACAATGAGCAGTTCTTC. This encodes CASSQDPASYNEQFF.

In its sample, this clonotype was seen many times. The CDR3 region has the DNA TGTGCCAGCAGCTCAATGGGCGGATTCTACGAGCAGTACTTC. It codes for CASSSMGGFYEQYF. The chain couples TRBV11-2 to TRBJ2-7; D remains ambiguous. There are 14 residues in the CDR3. CDR1 and CDR2 from the germline V gene are SGHAT and FQNNGV. V lost 4 bases, J lost 3 bases, and 13 bases lay in between.

This clonotype was detected only a few times. This sequence joins TRBV11-2 and TRBJ2-1, with 10 bases fitting TRBD2. V was pared by 1 base and J by 0 bases, with 6 bases of the junction left unmatched. The CDR3 covers 18 residues. CDR1 is SGHAT, CDR2 FQNNGV, per germline. In nucleotides, the CDR3 is TGTGCCAGCAGCTTAGTAGCGGGAGGCCTTTACTCCTACAATGAGCAGTTCTTC. Translation gives CASSLVAGGLYSYNEQFF.